Listed below are T cell receptor beta chains from one sample, sequenced in a study of shared clonotypes between healthy human individuals. TCRdb's copy holds only in-frame clones and misses some; the assay was immunoSEQ multiplex PCR. The sample has around 1,900,000 clones, 93% seen once. Sequencing was done on a sample of naive CD8+ T cells from PBMCs. The receptors were gathered from a man between 18 and 35 years old in good health. Some clones in this sample may be carry-over from other donors' samples. The CDR3 runs from the conserved cysteine through the conserved F or W. The order of the fields is CDR3 protein, V gene, clone size, J gene. Clone sizes are given selectively: once, few, many, or a class where the clone is expanded.

CASSRPPPDLEQFF,TRBV13,NA,TRBJ2-1
CASSINSGLAEAFF,TRBV19,NA,TRBJ1-1
CASSLLGGNEQFF,TRBV14,NA,TRBJ2-1
CASSLADGEQYF,TRBV5-1,NA,TRBJ2-7
CAISELRGATHEQYF,TRBV10-3,NA,TRBJ2-7
CSYLTSTVRGETQYF,TRBV29-1,NA,TRBJ2-5
CASSLFPQVATGELFF,TRBV11-2,few,TRBJ2-2
CASSFYTGSYEQYF,TRBV27,NA,TRBJ2-7
CASSPWAYEQYF,TRBV28,NA,TRBJ2-7
CASIPGDRGYEQYF,TRBV5-6,once,TRBJ2-7
CASSLTVLAGGESSYEQYF,TRBV7-9,NA,TRBJ2-7
CASSTPGETQYF,TRBV19,NA,TRBJ2-5
CASRTWGKANYGYTF,TRBV13,NA,TRBJ1-2
CASSLVVGTGELFF,TRBV7-9,NA,TRBJ2-2
CASSHLTGTGEETQYF,TRBV4-1,NA,TRBJ2-5
CASTPRGARGQPQHF,TRBV23-1,NA,TRBJ1-5
CASSELGTGTIYEQYF,TRBV6-1,NA,TRBJ2-7
CASSSRDRDNEKLFF,TRBV28,once,TRBJ1-4
CASSVGTLINEKLFF,TRBV9,NA,TRBJ1-4
CASSLGLTVYEQYF,TRBV27,NA,TRBJ2-7
CASSFGVVAGEGGETQYF,TRBV5-4,NA,TRBJ2-5
CASKGMSREAFF,TRBV6-1,NA,TRBJ1-1
CASSLGRNSYEQYF,TRBV5-1,NA,NA
CASSLPTGYEQYF,TRBV6-6,NA,NA
CATSGQGNTGELFF,TRBV15,NA,TRBJ2-2
CASSLGGDTDTQYF,TRBV27,NA,TRBJ2-3
CASSQDIGRLNTEAFF,TRBV4-1,NA,TRBJ1-1
CASSPGQVEETQYF,TRBV7-9,once,TRBJ2-5
CASSDGQGWITNEKLFF,TRBV6-1,NA,TRBJ1-4
CASSLNRGQISYEQYF,TRBV27,NA,TRBJ2-7
CASSKDRGELTGELFF,TRBV28,NA,TRBJ2-2
CASSEGRGRNIQYF,TRBV2,NA,TRBJ2-4
CASRLWSPVTDTQYF,TRBV7-9,NA,TRBJ2-3
CASSPEGPYEQYF,TRBV5-1,NA,TRBJ2-7
CASSLGRSYEQYF,TRBV27,NA,TRBJ2-7
CASSSGLENTIYF,TRBV4-2,NA,TRBJ1-3
CASSSGQGVISYNEQFF,TRBV13,NA,TRBJ2-1
CASSLTSGDTQYF,TRBV7-2,NA,TRBJ2-3
CASSLDRGQGYTF,TRBV7-9,NA,TRBJ1-2
CASSFPPRVNTEAFF,TRBV6-6,few,TRBJ1-1
CASSPRTGYTSNYGYTF,TRBV27,NA,TRBJ1-2
CASSSKPGQDYNSPLHF,TRBV7-9,NA,TRBJ1-6
CASSLTGYNQPQHF,TRBV5-6,NA,TRBJ1-5
CASSPGGQYF,TRBV6-7,NA,TRBJ2-7
CAWSVLGFRSGETQYF,TRBV30,once,TRBJ2-5
CASRVGAAETQYF,TRBV19,NA,TRBJ2-5
CASSLGDSAFPEKLFF,TRBV7-9,NA,TRBJ1-4